This T cell receptor beta chain was found in a study of cytomegalovirus exposure and HLA in healthy donors. The overall study: A prior analysis found fewer than 120 million unique TCR beta sequences from 150 million to 200 million T cells. Study conclusions and caveats: What a later analysis reportedly showed was that an Asian-associated ancestry cluster had fewer N-insertions than the 666-donor mean. Associated with cytomegalovirus, according to the listing, were 170 or so TCR beta chains. It is likely that the observed cluster of highly shared sequence variants was a sequencing artifact.

PCR primers comprised 60 Vbeta and 13 Jbeta primers. Only in-frame clones appear in the TCRdb table, and some are missing; sequencing was by immunoSEQ multiplex PCR. Among 75,000 to 80,000 clones listed, about 78% were seen once. The V and J ends lost 4 bases and 7 bases, in that order; junction bases with no gene match: 16. The CDR3 is 18 amino acids. In germline, CDR1 is MGHRA, CDR2 YSYEKL. For this clone: Antigen unknown.

The chain links TRBV4-1 to TRBJ1-4, with 9 bases matching TRBD1. The TCR sequence derives from a man in his forties in good health and CMV-seronegative. Material for sequencing was PBMCs. The chain's CDR3 is CASSRFGPQGAGGEKLFF. CDR3 DNA: TGCGCCAGCAGCCGATTTGGTCCACAGGGGGCAGGAGGTGAAAAACTGTTTTTT.